This is a list of T cell receptor beta chains from one sample in a study of T cell responses to AZD1222 COVID-19 vaccine. Repertoires were generated with immunoSEQ multiplex PCR, while TCRdb's copy carries only in-frame clones and drops some. The sample lists roughly 140,000 clones; just over 90% were seen once. The starting material was peripheral blood, obtained on day 0 of AZD1222 vaccination. The receptor set was obtained from an adult in good health. Both conserved end residues are part of each CDR3. The D gene is left open where the match is weak. Expanded clones get a size class; other rows say once, few or many, or leave the size out.

TRBD1	.	TRBJ2-7	TRBV5-1	CASSSLSSGGAVYEQYF	TGCGCCAGCAGCTCGCTCTCCTCAGGGGGCGCTGTATACGAGCAGTACTTC
.	.	TRBJ2-1	TRBV7-2	CASSPLSNEQFF	TGTGCCAGCAGCCCCCTATCCAATGAGCAGTTCTTC
TRBD1	.	TRBJ1-5	TRBV5-8	CASARGGQVGKLFQPQHF	TGTGCCAGCGCCAGGGGCGGACAGGTCGGCAAATTATTTCAGCCCCAGCATTTT
TRBD1	.	TRBJ2-7	TRBV29-1	CSANPGTGGDEQYF	TGCAGCGCTAACCCGGGGACAGGGGGAGACGAGCAGTACTTC
.	.	TRBJ1-2	TRBV4-3	CASSQERTAANYGYTF	TGCGCCAGCAGCCAAGAACGGACAGCAGCTAACTATGGCTACACCTTC
.	.	TRBJ1-6	TRBV7-8	CASSPYLAGRRNSPLHF	TGTGCCAGCAGCCCGTACCTCGCCGGGCGGAGGAATTCACCCCTCCACTTT
.	.	TRBJ2-5	TRBV10-2	CASSDLVRMTQETQYF	TGCGCCAGCAGTGACTTGGTCAGGATGACTCAAGAGACCCAGTACTTC
.	many	TRBJ1-5	TRBV30	CAWSVLGGSGQPQHF	TGTGCCTGGAGTGTTCTGGGGGGGTCGGGTCAGCCCCAGCATTTT
.	.	TRBJ1-1	TRBV9	CASSVESDTEAFF	TGTGCCAGCAGCGTAGAGTCGGACACTGAAGCTTTCTTT
TRBD1	.	TRBJ2-7	TRBV30	CAWSDRGVSYEQYF	TGTGCCTGGAGCGACAGGGGCGTCTCCTACGAGCAGTACTTC
TRBD1	.	TRBJ1-2	TRBV27	CASSLQGQGSGYTF	TGTGCCAGCAGTTTACAAGGACAGGGCTCTGGCTACACCTTC
TRBD2	.	TRBJ2-2	TRBV9	CASSVGLAGNTGELFF	TGTGCCAGCAGCGTAGGCCTAGCGGGGAACACCGGGGAGCTGTTTTTT
TRBD1	.	TRBJ2-3	TRBV5-6	CASSPGQEDTQYF	TGTGCCAGCAGCCCAGGACAGGAAGATACGCAGTATTTT
.	.	TRBJ2-1	TRBV7-8	CASSLALDRGRNEQFF	TGTGCCAGCAGCTTAGCGTTAGACCGGGGGCGGAATGAGCAGTTCTTC
TRBD2	.	TRBJ2-1	TRBV11-2	CASSFVAGGQYEQFF	TGTGCCAGCAGCTTCGTAGCGGGAGGGCAGTATGAGCAGTTCTTC
.	.	TRBJ2-4	TRBV28	CASSLLVAKNIQYF	TGTGCCAGCAGTTTACTAGTAGCCAAAAACATTCAGTACTTC
TRBD2	.	TRBJ2-5	TRBV28	CASSFSGGETQYF	TGTGCCAGCAGTTTTTCGGGAGGGGAGACCCAGTACTTC
.	.	TRBJ1-3	TRBV12-3/TRBV12-4	CASSLRSGNTIYF	TGTGCCAGCAGTTTACGTTCCGGAAACACCATATATTTT
.	.	TRBJ1-1	TRBV4-1	CASSQDRGMNTEAFF	TGCGCCAGCAGCCAAGATAGGGGGATGAACACTGAAGCTTTCTTT
.	.	TRBJ1-6	TRBV4-1	CASSQENRENSPLHF	TGCGCCAGCAGCCAAGAGAACAGGGAGAATTCACCCCTCCACTTT
.	.	TRBJ2-7	TRBV7-2	CASSLAQGSEQYF	TGTGCCAGCAGCTTAGCGCAGGGTTCCGAGCAGTACTTC
TRBD2	.	TRBJ2-7	TRBV30	CAWSGLAGGIYEQYF	TGTGCCTGGTCGGGACTAGCGGGAGGGATCTACGAGCAGTACTTC
.	.	TRBJ1-2	TRBV7-2	CASSLSRGQGSSGYTF	TGTGCCAGCAGTTTGTCCCGGGGGCAGGGATCCTCCGGCTACACCTTC
.	.	TRBJ1-5	TRBV6-5	CASGRGLDQPQHF	TGTGCCAGCGGGAGGGGCTTGGACCAGCCCCAGCATTTT
TRBD1	.	TRBJ2-1	TRBV6-2/TRBV6-3	CASSYYRDREQFF	TGTGCCAGCAGTTACTACCGGGACAGGGAGCAGTTCTTC
TRBD2	.	TRBJ2-1	TRBV2	CATTSGRDYYNEQFF	TGTGCCACCACTAGCGGGAGAGACTACTACAATGAGCAGTTCTTC
TRBD1	.	TRBJ2-7	TRBV5-1	CASSLRDRGEQYF	TGCGCCAGCAGCTTACGAGACAGGGGCGAGCAGTACTTC
.	.	TRBJ1-6	TRBV6-5	CASSRTVVVSPLHF	TGTGCCAGCAGTAGGACTGTTGTTGTTTCACCCCTCCACTTT
TRBD1	once	TRBJ1-2	TRBV12-3/TRBV12-4	CASSLTGVRGYTF	TGTGCCAGCAGTCTAACAGGGGTCCGTGGCTACACCTTC
.	.	TRBJ2-2	TRBV18	CASSTNTGELFF	TGTGCCAGCTCAACGAACACCGGGGAGCTGTTTTTT
TRBD2	once	TRBJ2-7	TRBV5-5	CASSSSGVEQYF	TGTGCCAGCAGCTCAAGCGGGGTTGAGCAGTACTTC
.	.	TRBJ1-2	TRBV7-9	CASSPGQGSGYTF	TGTGCCAGCAGCCCCGGGCAGGGAAGCGGCTACACCTTC
TRBD1	.	TRBJ1-3	TRBV18	CASSYGTVSSGNTIYF	TGTGCCAGCTCCTACGGGACAGTAAGCTCTGGAAACACCATATATTTT
TRBD1	.	TRBJ1-5	TRBV2	CASSTRTGGQPQHF	TGTGCCAGCAGTACCCGGACAGGAGGACAGCCCCAGCATTTT
.	.	TRBJ2-7	TRBV6-2/TRBV6-3	CASSSGRISYEQYF	TGTGCCAGCAGTTCGGGGAGAATAAGCTACGAGCAGTACTTC
TRBD2	.	TRBJ2-7	TRBV7-2	CASSLGLAGYEQYF	TGTGCCAGCAGCTTGGGACTAGCGGGCTACGAGCAGTACTTC
.	.	TRBJ2-7	TRBV27	CASSPRRAGYEQYF	TGTGCCAGCAGTCCACGTAGGGCTGGCTACGAGCAGTACTTC
TRBD2	.	TRBJ2-3	TRBV24-1	CATSSGGDTDTQYF	TGTGCCACCAGTAGCGGGGGGGACACAGATACGCAGTATTTT
.	once	TRBJ2-7	TRBV6-2/TRBV6-3	CASSFQGYEQYF	TGTGCCAGCAGTTTCCAGGGGTACGAGCAGTACTTC
.	.	TRBJ2-1	TRBV5-5	CASSFGGAPSYNEQFF	TGTGCCAGCAGCTTCGGAGGGGCCCCCTCCTACAATGAGCAGTTCTTC
.	.	TRBJ1-2	TRBV6-5	CASSNSGVRDGYTF	TGTGCCAGCAGTAACTCCGGGGTCCGGGATGGCTACACCTTC
TRBD1	.	TRBJ1-1	TRBV19	CASRRDRGVFRTEAFF	TGTGCCAGTAGAAGGGACAGGGGCGTTTTTCGGACTGAAGCTTTCTTT
.	once	TRBJ1-6	TRBV5-4	CASSPGNSPLHF	TGTGCCAGCAGCCCCGGTAATTCACCCCTCCACTTT
.	.	TRBJ2-6	TRBV6-2/TRBV6-3	CASSPFGAPVVLTF	TGTGCCAGCAGCCCCTTTGGGGCACCCGTCGTCCTGACTTTC
TRBD1	.	TRBJ2-7	TRBV6-2/TRBV6-3	CASSYMGQGAKSYEQYF	TGTGCCAGCAGTTACATGGGCCAGGGGGCGAAGTCCTACGAGCAGTACTTC
.	.	TRBJ1-1	TRBV14	CASSPDIVVTALF	TGTGCCAGCAGCCCAGACATAGTAGTAACTGCCCTCTTT
TRBD1	many	TRBJ2-2	TRBV10-3	CAIRLQGGTGELFF	TGTGCCATCAGGTTACAGGGGGGCACCGGGGAGCTGTTTTTT
.	.	TRBJ1-2	TRBV5-4	CASSLGGVGGYTF	TGTGCCAGCAGCTTGGGGGGGGTTGGTGGCTACACCTTC
.	.	TRBJ2-1	TRBV19	CASSIETGRDEQFF	TGTGCCAGTAGTATAGAGACAGGCAGGGATGAGCAGTTCTTC
.	.	TRBJ1-1	TRBV19	CASSLSGAKRNTEAFF	TGTGCCAGTAGTCTCTCAGGGGCGAAACGGAACACTGAAGCTTTCTTT
.	.	TRBJ1-1	TRBV29-1	CSVEDPSGFEAFF	TGCAGCGTTGAAGATCCCTCGGGGTTTGAAGCTTTCTTT
TRBD2	.	TRBJ2-4	TRBV6-2/TRBV6-3	CASSLLGTTGNIQYF	TGTGCCAGCAGTTTGCTCGGGACTACGGGAAACATTCAGTACTTC
.	.	TRBJ1-6	TRBV2	CASSEASRNSPLHF	TGTGCCAGCAGTGAGGCGAGTAGGAATTCACCCCTCCACTTT
.	.	TRBJ1-6	TRBV4-1	CASSQGGAIYNSPLHF	TGCGCCAGCAGCCAAGGGGGAGCGATCTATAATTCACCCCTCCACTTT
TRBD1	.	TRBJ1-5	TRBV4-1	CASSQPGQGGQPQHF	TGCGCCAGCAGCCAACCCGGACAGGGAGGTCAGCCCCAGCATTTT
.	once	TRBJ1-2	TRBV5-1	CASSLEEAGYGYTF	TGCGCCAGCAGCTTGGAGGAGGCTGGCTATGGCTACACCTTC
.	.	TRBJ2-3	TRBV12-3/TRBV12-4	CASSPQAWDTQYF	TGTGCCAGCAGCCCTCAGGCGTGGGATACGCAGTATTTT